Below are 9 T cell receptor beta chains sequenced from a single sample in a study of vaccination and CD4 T cells after COVID-19. Documented time point: late sampling 161 to 241 days after vaccination in a few convalescent patients. Regarding treatment: approximately nine-day PBMC culture with coronavirus spike peptide pools or control peptides (ViraFEST assay). The Oncomine TCR Beta short-read assay sequenced DNA from cultured CD4+ T cells. TCRdb independently ran MiXCR on the PCR reads; one entry per CDR3 protein. The repertoire includes 25,000 to 30,000 distinct CDR3 sequences, around a third of them detected once, and 3% to 4% sits in the top ten. No antigens are known for them. This specimen consisted of CD4+ T cells from blood, cultured in vitro, obtained about 7 months after SARS-CoV-2 vaccination. These receptors were collected from a human donor who had recovered from COVID-19.

The chain couples TRBV12-3 or TRBV12-4 to TRBJ2-3; D is unresolved. This CDR3 is 14 amino acids long. Trimming left V 6 bases short and J 0 bases short, with 10 bases between. CDR3: CASRRQISTDTQYF. The CDR3 region has the DNA TGTGCCAGCAGGAGGCAGATTAGCACAGATACGCAGTATTTT.

Only a few counts were recorded for this clonotype. The chain has TRBV20-1 and TRBJ2-7; D possibly uses TRBD1 or TRBD2 (5 bases each). V was trimmed by 6 bases and J by 3 bases, leaving 21 bases between them. Germline V gene lookup returns CDR1 DFQATT and CDR2 SNEGSKA (reference sequence). The CDR3 has 15 residues. The CDR3 nucleotides read TGCAGTGCGGGGACGTCGTGGGGACGGAACTACGAGCAGTACTTC. Protein sequence: CSAGTSWGRNYEQYF.

A single count supports this clonotype. The chain carries TRBV5-8 and TRBJ2-2; D unclear. Trimming took off 2 bases at V and 0 bases at J, with 11 bases between the two ends. The CDR3 is made up of 16 amino acids. Germline V lookup: CDR1 SGHTS, CDR2 YDEGEE. CDR3 DNA sequence: TGTGCCAGCAGCTTAATCGTGACAACGAACACCGGGGAGCTGTTTTTT. Protein product: CASSLIVTTNTGELFF.

This clonotype was counted a few times. The V and J genes are TRBV19 and TRBJ1-2; no definite D call. V was clipped by 5 bases and J by 1 base, with 14 bases between them. CDR1 is LNHDA and CDR2 is SQIVND in the germline V gene (reference sequence). The CDR3 has 15 amino acids. The chain's CDR3 is CASSEPRDSNYGYTF. In DNA form, the CDR3 reads TGTGCCAGTAGTGAGCCGAGGGATAGTAACTATGGCTACACCTTC.

The sample holds a few counts of this clonotype. V gene TRBV7-2 combines with J gene TRBJ2-5; D is unresolved. The germline CDR1 and CDR2 sequences are SGHTA and FQGNSA. Trimming stripped 1 base from V and 3 bases from J, with 12 bases between. CDR3 size: 15 residues. The CDR3 DNA is TGTGCCAGCAGCTTAGGACCAGCGCTCGAAGAGACCCAGTACTTC. It codes for CASSLGPALEETQYF.

This clonotype was observed a handful of times. The chain carries TRBV20-1 and TRBJ2-2; TRBD2 is a possible D gene (6 bases). Between the trimmed V and J ends, which lost 1 base and 5 bases, there was a span of 11 bases. CDR3 length equals 14 residues. Looked up from germline, CDR1 is DFQATT and CDR2 is SNEGSKA (reference sequence). The CDR3 nucleotides read TGCAGTGCTAGAGCGGGAGTTGGGACCGGGGAGCTGTTTTTT. Translated, it gives CSARAGVGTGELFF.

This clonotype has only a few counts. The V call is TRBV21-1, the J call TRBJ1-5; the table's D call, TRBD1, was not checked against the DNA. TRBV21-1 is annotated as a pseudogene. The CDR3 covers 16 residues. Written as DNA, the CDR3 is TGTGCCAGCAGCAAAGGGCGGACAACGCCCAATCAGCCCCAGCATTTT. This gives the protein CASSKGRTTPNQPQHF.

The chain couples TRBV2 to TRBJ2-7, with D uncertain. The germline V gene has CDR1 SNHLY and CDR2 FYNNEI. There are 13 residues in the CDR3. Trimming left V 9 bases short and J 5 bases short, with 17 bases between. For the CDR3, the DNA is TGTGCCAGTATCCGGGCCTCCTTCGACGAGCAGTACTTC. It translates to CASIRASFDEQYF.

This chain links TRBV7-9 with TRBJ1-4, with D perhaps matching TRBD1 (6 bases). Germline V gives CDR1 SEHNR, CDR2 FQNEAQ (reference sequence). CDR3 length: 14 residues. V was pared by 6 bases and J by 3 bases, with 11 bases between. Written as DNA, the CDR3 is TGTGCCAGCAGACAAGGGGGGTCTAATGAAAAACTGTTTTTT. Amino acids: CASRQGGSNEKLFF.